Below, 25 T cell receptor beta chains from the same sample are listed, as sequenced in a study of cytomegalovirus exposure and HLA in healthy donors. The PCR ran on 60 Vbeta and 13 Jbeta primers. Generated by immunoSEQ multiplex PCR, the TCRdb table keeps only in-frame clones and is missing some. Here the sample spans roughly 150,000 clones, around three quarters being singletons. Sequenced material: PBMCs. The receptor set was obtained from a woman aged 40 to 50 in good health and CMV-seropositive.

This chain joins TRBV5-6 and TRBJ2-7, with 8 bases identical to TRBD1. The CDR3 runs to 12 residues. Per germline, CDR1 SGHDT and CDR2 YYEEEE. V was clipped by 4 bases and J by 7 bases; unmatched bases: 4. CDR3 sequence reads: CASSPTGDEQYF. The CDR3 nucleotides read TGTGCCAGCAGCCCGACAGGGGATGAGCAGTACTTC.

The V call is TRBV5-4, the J call TRBJ2-1, with a possible D match to TRBD2 (6 bases). Trimming pared 1 base from V and 7 bases from J, leaving 18 bases between. This CDR3 is 16 amino acids long. The germline gives CDR1 SGHNT, CDR2 YYREEE (reference sequence). For the CDR3, the DNA is TGTGCCAGCAGCTTGAAGTCGACGGGAGTGGGTAATGAGCAGTTCTTC. This translates into CASSLKSTGVGNEQFF.

The V and J genes are TRBV11-2 and TRBJ1-1, with 7 bases lining up with TRBD1. CDR1 and CDR2 from the germline V gene are SGHAT and FQNNGV. V trimming: 5 bases; J trimming: 5 bases; junction bases outside the gene matches: 5. This CDR3 region has 13 residues. As DNA, the CDR3 is TGTGCCAGCAGCCAGGGGGTACAGACTGAAGCTTTCTTT. Residues: CASSQGVQTEAFF.

The rearrangement uses TRBV11-2 and TRBJ1-1, with D possibly being TRBD1 (5 bases). The CDR3 runs to 14 residues. V shed 1 base and J shed 6 bases, with 12 bases lying between them. From germline, CDR1 is SGHAT and CDR2 FQNNGV. CDR3 sequence: CASSLVTEGAEAFF. The CDR3 region has the DNA TGTGCCAGCAGCTTAGTGACAGAAGGGGCTGAAGCTTTCTTT.

This chain joins TRBV11-2 and TRBJ1-2; possibly TRBD1 for D (6 bases). Per germline, CDR1 SGHAT and CDR2 FQNNGV. Trimming took off 1 base at V and 7 bases at J, with 13 bases between the two ends. The CDR3 runs to 14 residues. CDR3 amino acids: CASSLVGDIAGYTF. The CDR3 DNA is TGTGCCAGCAGCTTAGTGGGGGACATTGCTGGCTACACCTTC.

V and J are TRBV27 and TRBJ1-5, with D maybe TRBD1 (5 bases). V lost 3 bases and J 4 bases, leaving 10 bases between the germline ends. CDR1 and CDR2 from the germline V gene are MNHEY and SMNVEV (reference sequence). CDR3 length: 14 amino acids. CDR3 residues: CASSFGEGNQPQHF. CDR3 in DNA: TGTGCCAGCAGTTTTGGGGAGGGGAATCAGCCCCAGCATTTT.

This clone was seen just once. The chain employs TRBV7-8 and TRBJ2-3, with D perhaps TRBD2 (6 bases). V lost 2 bases, J lost 5 bases, and 11 bases lay in between. Germline V lookup: CDR1 SGHVS, CDR2 FQNEAQ. The CDR3 loop spans 14 amino acids. The DNA of the CDR3 is TGTGCCAGCAGCTTAATCCGGGAGCAAGATACGCAGTATTTT. It translates to CASSLIREQDTQYF.

This clone occurred a few times. The junction differs from germline at one of its ends, possibly a read error. V and J are TRBV7-9 and TRBJ1-2; no firm D call. CDR1 and CDR2 from the germline V gene are SEHNR and FQNEAQ (reference sequence). The CDR3 has 13 amino acids. The CDR3 nucleotides read TGTTCCAGCAGCCGAGGGCCCACTTATGGCTACACCTTC. It specifies CSSSRGPTYGYTF.

Worth noting for this clone: Other DNA sequences within the sample encode an identical CDR3. The chain couples TRBV6-6 to TRBJ2-7; D possibly corresponds to TRBD1 (6 bases). In germline, CDR1 is MNHNY, CDR2 SVGAGI (reference sequence). This CDR3 region has 12 residues. V was cut by 5 bases and J by 3 bases, with 8 bases left in between. This chain's CDR3 is CASSTTGYEQYF. The CDR3 DNA is TGTGCCAGCAGTACGACAGGCTACGAGCAGTACTTC.

This clone has only a few counts. The J gene is TRBJ1-5, the V gene TRBV28; 10 bases are shared with TRBD1. CDR3 size: 19 residues. CDR1 is MDHEN and CDR2 is SYDVKM in the germline V gene. V shed 5 bases and J 5 bases; nucleotides not matched to a gene: 18. DNA of the CDR3: TGTGCCAGCAGTCTACGACATATTCCGGGACAGGGGCAAGATCAGCCCCAGCATTTT. Translation gives CASSLRHIPGQGQDQPQHF.

This clone was seen once. The rearrangement links TRBV5-4 to TRBJ1-1; D may be TRBD1 (5 bases). V dropped 2 bases and J dropped 6 bases, with 14 bases sitting between them. The CDR3 spans 14 residues. CDR1 and CDR2 from the germline V gene are SGHNT and YYREEE (reference sequence). CDR3 nucleotide sequence: TGTGCCAGCAGCTTCTCGGGGGGGGGAGCTGAAGCTTTCTTT. Translating gives CASSFSGGGAEAFF.

This clone has at least ten counts. In nucleotides, the CDR3 is TGTGCCAGCATCACAAGGACATTGGTTTACGAGCAGTACTTC. Its protein product is CASITRTLVYEQYF. The genes are TRBV2 and TRBJ2-7; possible D gene TRBD1, 5 bases. Per the germline V gene, CDR1 is SNHLY and CDR2 is FYNNEI. This CDR3 has 14 residues. V was clipped by 7 bases and J by 4 bases, with 17 bases between them.

The chain combines TRBV4-1 with TRBJ2-4; the D gene is possibly TRBD1 (5 bases). Between the trimmed V and J ends, which lost 0 bases and 7 bases, there was a span of 19 bases. Germline values: CDR1 MGHRA, CDR2 YSYEKL. This CDR3 region has 17 residues. The CDR3 nucleotides are TGCGCCAGCAGCCAAGAATATGAGCAGGGCGGACGGAACATTCAGTACTTC. Its translation is CASSQEYEQGGRNIQYF.

V is TRBV6-5 and J is TRBJ2-5; weak D call: TRBD2 (5 bases). The CDR3 runs 13 residues. Per the germline V gene, CDR1 is MNHEY and CDR2 is SVGAGI. V lost 2 bases to trimming and J lost 7 bases, with 11 bases between them. CDR3 region: CASSYGQEVTQYF. CDR3 coding DNA: TGTGCCAGCAGTTACGGGCAGGAGGTGACCCAGTACTTC.

This rearrangement joins TRBV4-1 to TRBJ2-7; 12 nucleotides agree with TRBD2. The CDR3 length is 19 residues. Trimming cost V 1 base and J 1 base; bases outside gene matches: 11. CDR1 and CDR2 from the germline V gene are MGHRA and YSYEKL. In nucleotides, the CDR3 is TGCGCCAGCAGCCAAGTTGGACTAGCGGGGACATACTATTCCTACGAGCAGTACTTC. Translated, it gives CASSQVGLAGTYYSYEQYF.

The chain has TRBV18 and TRBJ2-3; D is perhaps TRBD2 (6 bases). Trimming took 3 bases from V and 9 from J, leaving 16 bases between them. CDR1 and CDR2 (germline): KGHSH, LQKENI. The CDR3 is 14 residues long. The CDR3 spells CASSPGSGLPTQYF. CDR3 in DNA: TGTGCCAGCTCACCCGGCTCGGGACTCCCCACGCAGTATTTT.

The CDR3, as DNA: TGTGCCAGCAGCTTAACCGGCGGGGTTTACAATGAGCAGTTCTTC. This gives the protein CASSLTGGVYNEQFF. V is TRBV7-3 and J is TRBJ2-1; tentatively, D is TRBD2 (6 bases). The CDR3 sequence is 15 residues long. Trimming left V 0 bases short and J 4 bases short, with 10 bases between. Germline V lookup: CDR1 SGHTA, CDR2 FQGTGA. The variable domain in full, with the rest retrieved from reference TRBV7-3 and TRBJ2-1, is GAGVSQTPSNKVTEKGKYVELRCDPISGHTALYWYRQSLGQGPEFLIYFQGTGAADDSGLPNDRFFAVRPEGSVSTLKIQRTERGDSAVYLCASSLTGGVYNEQFFGPGTRLTVL.

This chain links TRBV5-4 with TRBJ1-1, with a possible D match to TRBD1 (6 bases). Germline V gene data show CDR1 as SGHNT and CDR2 as YYREEE (reference sequence). V lost 5 bases and J 1 base, leaving 18 bases between the germline ends. This CDR3 is built from 16 residues. The CDR3 loop is CASRMGAGSTNTEAFF. The CDR3, as DNA: TGTGCCAGCAGGATGGGGGCAGGGTCAACGAACACTGAAGCTTTCTTT. The full variable domain, completed using reference TRBV5-4 and TRBJ1-1, is ETGVTQSPTHLIKTRGQQVTLRCSSQSGHNTVSWYQQALGQGPQFIFQYYREEENGRGNFPPRFSGLQFPNYSSELNVNALELDDSALYLCASRMGAGSTNTEAFFGQGTRLTVV.

This clone was seen a few times. The chain uses TRBV5-1 and TRBJ2-3; D is ambiguous. This CDR3 has 12 amino acids. Between the trimmed V and J ends, which lost 3 bases and 2 bases, there was a span of 4 bases. Germline V gives CDR1 SGHRS, CDR2 YFSETQ. CDR3 sequence (DNA): TGCGCCAGCAGCTGGGCCACAGATACGCAGTATTTT. It translates to CASSWATDTQYF.

This chain joins TRBV4-2 and TRBJ2-7; the D gene is possibly TRBD1 (6 bases). The V gene lost 1 base and the J gene lost 1 base, with 11 bases spanning the gap. Germline-derived CDR1 and CDR2 are LGHNA and YNFKEQ. This CDR3 contains 15 residues. As DNA, the CDR3 is TGTGCCAGCAGCCAAGCGACAGGCGTATCCTACGAGCAGTACTTC. It translates to CASSQATGVSYEQYF.

The rearrangement links TRBV10-2 to TRBJ2-5, with D tentatively TRBD1 (5 bases). This CDR3 has 16 residues. V was cut by 3 bases and J by 2 bases, with 16 bases left in between. Germline V CDR1 and CDR2: WSHSY, SAAADI. In nucleotides, the CDR3 is TGCGCCAGCAGTGAACAAGGGGAAGGCCCACAAGAGACCCAGTACTTC. Residues: CASSEQGEGPQETQYF.

The CDR3 loop is CASSRLAGGVDEQFF. The CDR3 coding sequence is TGTGCCAGCAGCCGACTAGCGGGAGGGGTGGATGAGCAGTTCTTC. The J gene is TRBJ2-1, the V gene TRBV2; 14 bases match TRBD2. The CDR3 is made up of 15 amino acids. Germline-derived CDR1 and CDR2 are SNHLY and FYNNEI. The J segment lost 8 bases and the V segment lost 6 bases, leaving 6 bases of the junction unmatched.

This chain links TRBV5-6 with TRBJ1-1, with a tentative D call TRBD1 (6 bases). V was shortened by 4 bases and J by 3 bases, with 13 bases between the two germline ends. Germline V gene data show CDR1 as SGHDT and CDR2 as YYEEEE. The CDR3 runs to 14 residues. As DNA, the CDR3 is TGTGCCAGCAGCCCCACAGGGAGAGACACTGAAGCTTTCTTT. Its protein product is CASSPTGRDTEAFF.

This chain joins TRBV5-1 and TRBJ2-1; 9 bases align to TRBD2. The germline CDR1 and CDR2 sequences are SGHRS and YFSETQ. V lost 2 bases, J lost 6 bases, and 6 bases stayed unmatched. This CDR3 region has 15 residues. CDR3 sequence: CASSFSGGSGNEQFF. The CDR3 region has the DNA TGCGCCAGCAGCTTTAGCGGGGGCTCCGGCAATGAGCAGTTCTTC.

V and J are TRBV6-1 and TRBJ1-2; a possible D gene is TRBD1 (6 bases). Germline V CDR1 and CDR2: MNHNS, SASEGT. Trimming removed 4 bases at V and 1 base at J, with 10 bases between. The CDR3 extends over 14 amino acids. The CDR3 coding sequence is TGTGCCAGCAGTGCCGACAGGCTTAACTATGGCTACACCTTC. Translated: CASSADRLNYGYTF.